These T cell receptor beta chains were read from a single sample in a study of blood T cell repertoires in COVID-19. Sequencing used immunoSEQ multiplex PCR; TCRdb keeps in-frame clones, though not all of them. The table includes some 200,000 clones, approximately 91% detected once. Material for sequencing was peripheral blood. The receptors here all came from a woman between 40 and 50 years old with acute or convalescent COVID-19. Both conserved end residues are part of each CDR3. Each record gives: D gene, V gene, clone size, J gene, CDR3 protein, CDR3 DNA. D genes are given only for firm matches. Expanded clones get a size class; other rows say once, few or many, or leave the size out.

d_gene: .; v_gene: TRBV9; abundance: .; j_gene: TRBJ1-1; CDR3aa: CPRDPGVNTEAFF; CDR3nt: TGCCCCCGGGACCCAGGGGTGAACACTGAAGCTTTCTTT
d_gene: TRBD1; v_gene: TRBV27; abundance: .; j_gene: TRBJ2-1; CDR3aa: CASIRRQGAHNEQFF; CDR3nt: TGTGCCAGCATCCGTCGACAGGGGGCCCACAATGAGCAGTTCTTC
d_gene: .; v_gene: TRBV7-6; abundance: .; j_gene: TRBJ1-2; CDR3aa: CASSPPESSYGYTF; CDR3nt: TGTGCCAGCAGCCCCCCCGAATCCAGCTATGGCTACACCTTC
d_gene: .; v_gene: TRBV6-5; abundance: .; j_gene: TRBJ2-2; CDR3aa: CASSLGGFTGELFF; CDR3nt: TGTGCCAGCTCCCTCGGGGGTTTCACCGGGGAGCTGTTTTTT
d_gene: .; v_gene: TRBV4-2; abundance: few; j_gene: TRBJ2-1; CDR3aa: CASSRETGTLHNEQFF; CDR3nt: TGTGCCAGCAGCCGAGAGACCGGGACACTACACAATGAGCAGTTCTTC
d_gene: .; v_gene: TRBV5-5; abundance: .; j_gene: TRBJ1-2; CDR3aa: CASSLVPTRRDGYTF; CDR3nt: TGTGCCAGCAGCTTGGTTCCGACCCGGAGGGATGGCTACACCTTC
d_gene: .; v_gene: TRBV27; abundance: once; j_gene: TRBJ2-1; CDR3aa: CASSFGEAYNEQFF; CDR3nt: TGTGCCAGCAGTTTCGGGGAGGCCTACAATGAGCAGTTCTTC
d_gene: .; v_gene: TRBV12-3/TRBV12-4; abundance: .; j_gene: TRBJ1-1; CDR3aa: CASSPIGFTEAFF; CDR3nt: TGTGCCAGCAGCCCGATCGGTTTCACTGAAGCTTTCTTT
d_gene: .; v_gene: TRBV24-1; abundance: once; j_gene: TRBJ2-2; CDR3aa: CATSDDGVLNTGELFF; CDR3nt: TGTGCCACCAGTGATGACGGGGTTCTGAACACCGGGGAGCTGTTTTTT
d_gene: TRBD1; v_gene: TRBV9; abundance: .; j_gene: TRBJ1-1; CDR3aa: CASSATGATEAFF; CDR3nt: TGTGCCAGCAGCGCGACAGGGGCGACTGAAGCTTTCTTT
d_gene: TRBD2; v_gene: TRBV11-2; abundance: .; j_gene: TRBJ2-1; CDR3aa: CASSLDGAGRLFSYNEQFF; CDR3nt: TGTGCCAGCAGCTTAGATGGAGCGGGGCGTCTTTTCTCCTACAATGAGCAGTTCTTC
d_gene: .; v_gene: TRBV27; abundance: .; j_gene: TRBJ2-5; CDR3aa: CASSYAGLLETQYF; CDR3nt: TGTGCCAGCAGTTACGCGGGACTCCTAGAGACCCAGTACTTC
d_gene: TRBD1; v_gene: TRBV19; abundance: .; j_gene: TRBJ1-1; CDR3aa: CASSMGTTGGTEAFF; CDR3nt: TGTGCCAGTAGTATGGGAACAACAGGGGGGACTGAAGCTTTCTTT
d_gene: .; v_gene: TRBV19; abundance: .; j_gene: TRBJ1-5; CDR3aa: CASSIGGEEPQHF; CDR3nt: TGTGCCAGTAGTATCGGCGGGGAGGAGCCCCAGCATTTT
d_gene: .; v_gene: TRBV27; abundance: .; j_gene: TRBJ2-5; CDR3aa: CASSLFSQETQYF; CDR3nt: TGTGCCAGCAGTTTGTTTAGTCAAGAGACCCAGTACTTC
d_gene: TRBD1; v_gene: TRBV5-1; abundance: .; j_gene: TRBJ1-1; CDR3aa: CASSLDLTGGLEAFF; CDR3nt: TGCGCCAGCAGCTTGGACCTCACAGGGGGGCTTGAAGCTTTCTTT
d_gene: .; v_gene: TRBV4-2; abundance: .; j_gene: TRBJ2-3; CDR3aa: CASSQDLSDTQYF; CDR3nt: TGTGCCAGCAGCCAAGATCTATCAGATACGCAGTATTTT
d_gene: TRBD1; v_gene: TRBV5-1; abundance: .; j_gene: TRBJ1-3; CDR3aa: CASSQDRFSGNTIYF; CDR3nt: TGCGCCAGCAGCCAGGACAGGTTCTCTGGAAACACCATATATTTT
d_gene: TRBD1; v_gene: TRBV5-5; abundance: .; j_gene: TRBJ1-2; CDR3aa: CASSLGQGAYYYGYTF; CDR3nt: TGTGCCAGCAGCTTGGGGCAGGGGGCCTACTACTATGGCTACACCTTC
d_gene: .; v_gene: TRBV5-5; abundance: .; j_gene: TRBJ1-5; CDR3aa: CASSPEYSNQPQHF; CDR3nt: TGTGCCAGCAGCCCAGAATATAGCAATCAGCCCCAGCATTTT
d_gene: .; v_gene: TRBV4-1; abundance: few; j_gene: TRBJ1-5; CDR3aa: CASSQEWRGVYSNQPQHF; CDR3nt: TGCGCCAGCAGCCAAGAGTGGAGGGGCGTATATAGCAATCAGCCCCAGCATTTT
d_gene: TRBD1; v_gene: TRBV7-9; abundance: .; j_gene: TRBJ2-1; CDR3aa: CASSSNWARGHYNEQFF; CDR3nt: TGTGCCAGCAGCTCCAACTGGGCCAGGGGGCATTACAATGAGCAGTTCTTC
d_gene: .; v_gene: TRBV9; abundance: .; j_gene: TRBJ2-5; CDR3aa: CASSVADSQETQYF; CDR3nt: TGTGCCAGCAGCGTTGCGGACTCCCAAGAGACCCAGTACTTC
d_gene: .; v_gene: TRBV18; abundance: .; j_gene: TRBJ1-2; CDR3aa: CASVSQDSNYGYTF; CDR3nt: TGTGCCAGCGTATCACAGGATTCTAACTATGGCTACACCTTC
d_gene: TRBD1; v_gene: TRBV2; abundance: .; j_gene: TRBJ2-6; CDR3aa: CASRPGQGGSGANVLTF; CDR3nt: TGTGCCAGCAGACCGGGACAGGGCGGCTCTGGGGCCAACGTCCTGACTTTC
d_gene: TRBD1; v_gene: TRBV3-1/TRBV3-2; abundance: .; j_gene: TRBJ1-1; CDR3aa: CASSPTPGTGGQAFF; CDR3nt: TGTGCCAGCAGCCCAACCCCCGGGACAGGGGGTCAAGCTTTCTTT
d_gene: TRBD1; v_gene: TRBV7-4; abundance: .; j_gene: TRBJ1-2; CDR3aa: CASSSVNWDRASPSYGYTF; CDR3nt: TGTGCCAGCAGCTCGGTGAATTGGGACAGGGCCTCTCCGAGCTATGGCTACACCTTC
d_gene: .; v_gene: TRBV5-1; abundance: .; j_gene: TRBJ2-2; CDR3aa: CASSLATGSGELFF; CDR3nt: TGCGCCAGCAGCTTGGCCACCGGGAGCGGGGAGCTGTTTTTT
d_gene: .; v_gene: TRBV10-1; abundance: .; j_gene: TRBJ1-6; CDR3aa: CASSATGNSPLHF; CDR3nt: TGCGCCAGCAGTGCAACGGGGAATTCACCCCTCCACTTT
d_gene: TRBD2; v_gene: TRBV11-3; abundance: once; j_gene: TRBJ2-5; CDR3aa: CASSQGTSGGATETQYF; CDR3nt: TGTGCCAGCAGTCAAGGGACTAGCGGGGGGGCAACGGAGACCCAGTACTTC
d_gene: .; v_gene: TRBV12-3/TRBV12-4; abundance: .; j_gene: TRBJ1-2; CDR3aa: CASSSGVPGYTF; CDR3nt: TGTGCCAGCAGTTCGGGGGTCCCGGGCTACACCTTC
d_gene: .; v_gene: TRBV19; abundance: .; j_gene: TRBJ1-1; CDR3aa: CASSIVQGGNTEAFF; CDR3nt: TGTGCCAGTAGTATAGTTCAGGGTGGGAACACTGAAGCTTTCTTT
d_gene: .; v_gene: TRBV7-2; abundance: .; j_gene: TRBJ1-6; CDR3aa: CASSPRGDSPLHF; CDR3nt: TGTGCCAGCAGCCCACGCGGGGATTCACCCCTCCACTTT
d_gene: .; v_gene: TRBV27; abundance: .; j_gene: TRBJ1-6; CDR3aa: CASSPPDSRSYNSPLHF; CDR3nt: TGTGCCAGCAGTCCCCCGGACAGCCGCTCCTATAATTCACCCCTCCACTTT
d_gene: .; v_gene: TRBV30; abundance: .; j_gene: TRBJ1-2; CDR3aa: CAWSGRFAGSGYGYTF; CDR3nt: TGTGCCTGGAGTGGGAGGTTCGCAGGATCGGGCTATGGCTACACCTTC
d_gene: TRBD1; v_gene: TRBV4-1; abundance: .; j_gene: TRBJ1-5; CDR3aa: CASSQPRTGENQPQHF; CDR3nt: TGCGCCAGCAGCCAACCGCGGACAGGGGAAAATCAGCCCCAGCATTTT
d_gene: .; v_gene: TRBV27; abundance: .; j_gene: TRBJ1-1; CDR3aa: CASSTVPPGHNGEAFF; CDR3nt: TGTGCCAGCAGCACCGTACCCCCGGGACATAACGGGGAAGCTTTCTTT
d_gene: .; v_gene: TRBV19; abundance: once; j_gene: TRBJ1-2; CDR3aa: CASSRAGRLSF; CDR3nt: TGTGCCAGTAGTAGGGCAGGAAGGTTATCCTTC
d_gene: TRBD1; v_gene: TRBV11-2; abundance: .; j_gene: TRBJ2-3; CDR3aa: CASSLETSGGFTDTQYF; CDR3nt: TGTGCCAGCAGCTTAGAAACGTCAGGGGGTTTCACAGATACGCAGTATTTT
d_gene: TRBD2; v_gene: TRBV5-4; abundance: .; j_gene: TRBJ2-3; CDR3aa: CASSLGTSGGRDTQYF; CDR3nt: TGTGCCAGCAGCTTGGGGACTAGCGGGGGGAGAGATACGCAGTATTTT
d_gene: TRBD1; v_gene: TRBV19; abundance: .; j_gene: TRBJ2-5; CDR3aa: CASSITGGRETQYF; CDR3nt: TGTGCCAGTAGTATAACAGGGGGCAGGGAGACCCAGTACTTC
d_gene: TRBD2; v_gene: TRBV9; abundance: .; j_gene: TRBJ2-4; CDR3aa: CASSVDAGGTVQAKNIQYF; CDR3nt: TGTGCCAGCAGCGTAGATGCGGGGGGGACAGTTCAAGCCAAAAACATTCAGTACTTC
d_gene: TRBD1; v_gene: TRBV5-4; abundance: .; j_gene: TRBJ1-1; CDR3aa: CASSYNRGMNTEAFF; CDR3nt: TGTGCCAGCAGCTACAACAGGGGGATGAACACTGAAGCTTTCTTT
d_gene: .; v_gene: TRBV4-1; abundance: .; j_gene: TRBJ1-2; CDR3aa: CASSQTGLGGYTF; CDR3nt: TGCGCCAGCAGCCAAACAGGGTTGGGCGGCTACACCTTC
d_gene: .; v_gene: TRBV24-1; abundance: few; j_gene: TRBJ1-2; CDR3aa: CATSDFGNYGYTF; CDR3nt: TGTGCCACCAGTGATTTCGGGAACTATGGCTACACCTTC
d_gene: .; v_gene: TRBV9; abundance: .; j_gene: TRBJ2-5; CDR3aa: CASSVPTAGSAGAEETQYF; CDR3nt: TGTGCCAGCAGCGTACCCACTGCCGGGTCCGCTGGGGCAGAAGAGACCCAGTACTTC
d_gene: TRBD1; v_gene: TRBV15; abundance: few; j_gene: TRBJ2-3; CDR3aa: CATSRMGVGTGTSTDTQYF; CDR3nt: TGTGCCACCAGCAGAATGGGGGTCGGGACAGGAACTAGCACAGATACGCAGTATTTT
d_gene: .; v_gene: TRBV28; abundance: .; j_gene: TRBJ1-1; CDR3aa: CASSPAHSGSTEAFF; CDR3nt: TGTGCCAGCAGCCCAGCACACTCTGGGAGCACTGAAGCTTTCTTT
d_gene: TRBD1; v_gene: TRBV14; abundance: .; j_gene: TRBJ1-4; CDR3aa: CASSHLQGAGEKLFF; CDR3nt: TGTGCCAGCAGCCACCTACAGGGGGCCGGTGAAAAACTGTTTTTT
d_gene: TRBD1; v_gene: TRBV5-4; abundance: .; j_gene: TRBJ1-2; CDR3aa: CASSLGLTGINYGYTF; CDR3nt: TGTGCCAGCAGCTTGGGCCTGACAGGGATTAACTATGGCTACACCTTC
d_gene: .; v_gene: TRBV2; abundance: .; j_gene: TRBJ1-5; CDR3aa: CASRARDTYNQPQHF; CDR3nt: TGTGCCAGCAGAGCCCGGGACACATACAATCAGCCCCAGCATTTT
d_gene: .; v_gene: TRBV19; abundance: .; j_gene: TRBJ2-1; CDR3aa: CASQTLDSSYNEQFF; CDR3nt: TGTGCCAGCCAAACCTTGGACAGTTCCTACAATGAGCAGTTCTTC
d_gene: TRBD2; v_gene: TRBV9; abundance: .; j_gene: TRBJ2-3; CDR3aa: CASSAVLAGLDTQYF; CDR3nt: TGTGCCAGCAGCGCGGTACTAGCGGGGTTGGATACGCAGTATTTT
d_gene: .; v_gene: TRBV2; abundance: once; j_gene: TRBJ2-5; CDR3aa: CASGREETQYF; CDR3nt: TGTGCCAGCGGTAGAGAAGAGACCCAGTACTTC
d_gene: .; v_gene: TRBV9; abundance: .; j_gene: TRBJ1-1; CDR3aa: CASSPPGGRTEAFF; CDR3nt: TGTGCCAGCAGCCCCCCCGGGGGACGGACTGAAGCTTTCTTT
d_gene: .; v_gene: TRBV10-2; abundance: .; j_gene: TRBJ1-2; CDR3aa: CASTVQPGGSYGYTF; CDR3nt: TGCGCCAGCACCGTGCAACCGGGGGGCAGCTATGGCTACACCTTC
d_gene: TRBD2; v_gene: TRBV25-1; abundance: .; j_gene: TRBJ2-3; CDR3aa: CASSEYLAGASGDTQYF; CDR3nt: TGTGCCAGCAGTGAATATCTAGCGGGGGCTTCTGGAGATACGCAGTATTTT
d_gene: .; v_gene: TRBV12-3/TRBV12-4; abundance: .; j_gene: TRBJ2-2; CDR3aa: CASITGNTGELFF; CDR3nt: TGTGCCAGCATAACAGGGAACACCGGGGAGCTGTTTTTT
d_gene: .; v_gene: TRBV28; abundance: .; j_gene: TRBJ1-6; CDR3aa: CASSFQGSNSPLHF; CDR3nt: TGTGCCAGCAGTTTTCAGGGAAGCAATTCACCCCTCCACTTT